Given below is one T cell receptor beta chain in context. The data belong to a study of blood T cell repertoires in COVID-19. The table came from immunoSEQ multiplex PCR; TCRdb's copy has only in-frame clones and leaves some out. The sample records around 150,000 clones, around 89% being singletons. What was sequenced was PBMCs or T cells enriched from blood (not recorded which). The TCR comes from a woman between 50 and 59 years old who had recovered from COVID-19.

Here the CDR3 reads CASSYPQGNEYEQYF. The CDR3 nucleotides are TGTGCCAGCAGTTATCCGCAGGGGAATGAATACGAGCAGTACTTC. V usage is TRBV6-5 and J usage is TRBJ2-7, with D perhaps TRBD1 (6 bases). V lost 3 bases, J lost 4 bases, and 16 bases lay in between. This CDR3 spans 15 amino acids. Germline CDR1 and CDR2: MNHEY and SVGAGI.